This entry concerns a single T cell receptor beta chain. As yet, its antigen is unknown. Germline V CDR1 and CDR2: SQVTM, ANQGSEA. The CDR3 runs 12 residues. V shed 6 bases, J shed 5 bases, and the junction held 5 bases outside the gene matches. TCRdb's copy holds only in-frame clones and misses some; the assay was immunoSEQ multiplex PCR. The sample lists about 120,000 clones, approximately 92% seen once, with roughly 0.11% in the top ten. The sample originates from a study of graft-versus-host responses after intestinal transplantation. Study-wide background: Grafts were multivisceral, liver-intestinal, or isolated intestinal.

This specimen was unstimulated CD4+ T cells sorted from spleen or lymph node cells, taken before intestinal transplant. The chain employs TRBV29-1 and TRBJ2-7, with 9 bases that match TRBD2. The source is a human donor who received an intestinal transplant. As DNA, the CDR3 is TGCAGCGTCAAGGCGGGGGGGGACGAGCAGTACTTC. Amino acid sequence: CSVKAGGDEQYF.